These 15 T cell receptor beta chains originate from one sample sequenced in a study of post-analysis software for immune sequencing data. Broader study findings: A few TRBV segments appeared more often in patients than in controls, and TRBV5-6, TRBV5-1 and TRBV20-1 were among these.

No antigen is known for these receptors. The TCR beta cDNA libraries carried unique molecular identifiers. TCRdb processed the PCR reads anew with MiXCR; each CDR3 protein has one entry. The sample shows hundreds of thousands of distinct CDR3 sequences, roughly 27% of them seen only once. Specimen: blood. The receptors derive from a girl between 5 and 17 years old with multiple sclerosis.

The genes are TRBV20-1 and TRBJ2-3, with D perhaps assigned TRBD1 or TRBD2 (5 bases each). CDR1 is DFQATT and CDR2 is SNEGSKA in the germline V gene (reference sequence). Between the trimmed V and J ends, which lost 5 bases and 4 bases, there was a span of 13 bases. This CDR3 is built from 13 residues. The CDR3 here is CSAPPGAADTQYF. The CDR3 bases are TGCAGTGCTCCACCCGGGGCGGCAGATACGCAGTATTTT.

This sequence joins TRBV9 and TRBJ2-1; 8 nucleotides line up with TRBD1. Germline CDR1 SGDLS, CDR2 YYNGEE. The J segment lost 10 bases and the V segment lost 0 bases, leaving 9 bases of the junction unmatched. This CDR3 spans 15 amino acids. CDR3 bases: TGTGCCAGCAGCGTAGGGACAGGGAGATCCTACGAGCAGTTCTTC. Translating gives CASSVGTGRSYEQFF.

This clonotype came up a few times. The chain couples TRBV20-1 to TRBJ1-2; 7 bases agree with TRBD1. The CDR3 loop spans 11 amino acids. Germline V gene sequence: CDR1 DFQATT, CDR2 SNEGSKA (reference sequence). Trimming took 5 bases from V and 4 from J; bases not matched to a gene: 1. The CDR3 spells CSAPGGYGYTF. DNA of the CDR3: TGCAGTGCTCCAGGGGGCTATGGCTACACCTTC.

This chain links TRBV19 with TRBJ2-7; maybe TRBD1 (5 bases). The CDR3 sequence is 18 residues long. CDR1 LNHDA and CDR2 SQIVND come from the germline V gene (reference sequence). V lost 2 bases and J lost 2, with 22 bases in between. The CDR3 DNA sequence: TGTGCCAGTAGTATAACGAAAACGGGCCTAAAGGGGCCCTACGAGCAGTACTTC. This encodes CASSITKTGLKGPYEQYF.

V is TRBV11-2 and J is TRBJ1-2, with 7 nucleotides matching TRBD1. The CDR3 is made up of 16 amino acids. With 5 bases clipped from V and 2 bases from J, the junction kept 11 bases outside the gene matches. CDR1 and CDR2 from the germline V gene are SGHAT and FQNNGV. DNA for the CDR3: TGTGCCAGCAGCACGAGAGGGACAGTGGGCAACTATGGCTACACCTTC. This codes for CASSTRGTVGNYGYTF.

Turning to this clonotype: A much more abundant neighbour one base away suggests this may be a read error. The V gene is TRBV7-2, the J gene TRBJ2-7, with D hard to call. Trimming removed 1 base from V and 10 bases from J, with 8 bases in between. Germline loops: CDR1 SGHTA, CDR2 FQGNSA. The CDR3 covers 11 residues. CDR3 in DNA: TGTGCCAGCAGCTTAGACGGGCCTCAGTACTTC. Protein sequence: CASSLDGPQYF.

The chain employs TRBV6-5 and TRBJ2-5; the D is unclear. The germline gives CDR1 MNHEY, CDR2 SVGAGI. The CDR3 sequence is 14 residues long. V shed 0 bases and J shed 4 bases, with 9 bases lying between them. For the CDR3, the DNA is TGTGCCAGCAGTTACTCATTCGGGTCAGAGACCCAGTACTTC. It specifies CASSYSFGSETQYF.

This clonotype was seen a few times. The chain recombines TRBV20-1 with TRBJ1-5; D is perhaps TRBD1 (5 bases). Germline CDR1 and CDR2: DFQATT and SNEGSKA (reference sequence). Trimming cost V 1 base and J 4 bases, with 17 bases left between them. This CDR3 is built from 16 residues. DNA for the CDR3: TGCAGTGCTAGAGCGGGACTTTCTTTGGTAAATCAGCCCCAGCATTTT. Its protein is CSARAGLSLVNQPQHF.

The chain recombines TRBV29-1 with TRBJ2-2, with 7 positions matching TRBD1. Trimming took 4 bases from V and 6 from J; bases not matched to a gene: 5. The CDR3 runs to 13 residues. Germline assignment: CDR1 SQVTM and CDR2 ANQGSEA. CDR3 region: CSVVLQGAGELFF. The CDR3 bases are TGCAGCGTTGTGCTCCAGGGGGCCGGGGAGCTGTTTTTT.

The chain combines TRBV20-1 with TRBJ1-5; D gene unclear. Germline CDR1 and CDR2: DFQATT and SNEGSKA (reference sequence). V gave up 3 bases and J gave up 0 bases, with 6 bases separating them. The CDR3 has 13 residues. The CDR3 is CSAREDSNQPQHF. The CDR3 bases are TGCAGTGCTAGGGAGGATAGCAATCAGCCCCAGCATTTT.

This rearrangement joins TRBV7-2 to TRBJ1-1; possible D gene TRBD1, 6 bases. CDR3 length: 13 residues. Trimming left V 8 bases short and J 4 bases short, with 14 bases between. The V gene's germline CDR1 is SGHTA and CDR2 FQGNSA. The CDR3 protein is CASRRGLGTEAFF. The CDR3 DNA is TGTGCCAGCCGCCGGGGGCTTGGCACTGAAGCTTTCTTT.

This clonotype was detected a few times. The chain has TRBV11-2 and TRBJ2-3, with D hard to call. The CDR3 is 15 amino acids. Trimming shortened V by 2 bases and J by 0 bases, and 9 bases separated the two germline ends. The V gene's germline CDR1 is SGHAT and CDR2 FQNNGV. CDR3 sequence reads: CASSLFPLSTDTQYF. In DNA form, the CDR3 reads TGTGCCAGCAGCTTATTCCCACTCAGCACAGATACGCAGTATTTT.

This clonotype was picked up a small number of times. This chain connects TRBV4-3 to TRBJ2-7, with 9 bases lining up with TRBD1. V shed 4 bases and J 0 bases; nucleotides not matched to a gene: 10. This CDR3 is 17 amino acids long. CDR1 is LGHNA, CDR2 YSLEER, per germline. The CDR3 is CASSPYTGTGSSYEQYF. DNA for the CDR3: TGCGCCAGCAGCCCGTACACCGGGACAGGGAGCTCCTACGAGCAGTACTTC.

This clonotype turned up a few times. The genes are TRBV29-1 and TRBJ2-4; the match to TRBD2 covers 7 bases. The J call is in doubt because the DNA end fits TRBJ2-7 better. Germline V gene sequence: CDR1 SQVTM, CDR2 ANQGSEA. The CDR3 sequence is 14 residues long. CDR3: CSVRSGTTHYEQYF. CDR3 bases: TGCAGCGTCCGAAGCGGGACTACCCACTACGAGCAGTACTTC.

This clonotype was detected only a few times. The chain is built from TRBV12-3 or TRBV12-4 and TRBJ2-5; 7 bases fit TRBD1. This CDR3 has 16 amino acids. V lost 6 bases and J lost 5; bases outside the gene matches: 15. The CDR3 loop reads CASSRLLRGRGETQYF. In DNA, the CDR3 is TGTGCCAGCAGCCGCCTCCTCAGGGGCAGGGGGGAGACCCAGTACTTC.